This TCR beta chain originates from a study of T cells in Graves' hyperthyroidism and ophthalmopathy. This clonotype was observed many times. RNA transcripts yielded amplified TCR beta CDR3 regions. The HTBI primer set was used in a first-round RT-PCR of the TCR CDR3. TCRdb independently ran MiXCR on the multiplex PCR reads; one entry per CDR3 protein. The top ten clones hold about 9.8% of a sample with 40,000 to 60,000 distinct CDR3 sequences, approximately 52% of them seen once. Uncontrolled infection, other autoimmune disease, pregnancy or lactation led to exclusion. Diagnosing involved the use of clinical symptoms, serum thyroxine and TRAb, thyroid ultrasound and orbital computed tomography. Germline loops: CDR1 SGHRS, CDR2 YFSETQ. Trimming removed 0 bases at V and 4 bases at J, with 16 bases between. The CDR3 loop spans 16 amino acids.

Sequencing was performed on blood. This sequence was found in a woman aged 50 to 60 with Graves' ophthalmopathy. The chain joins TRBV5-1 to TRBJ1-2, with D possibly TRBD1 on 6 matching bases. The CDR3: CASSLAGAGVGYGYTF. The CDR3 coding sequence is TGCGCCAGCAGCTTGGCGGGGGCAGGGGTCGGCTATGGCTACACCTTC.